A single sample gave rise to the 10 T cell receptor beta chains below, sequenced in a study of cytomegalovirus exposure and HLA in healthy donors. Only in-frame clones appear in the TCRdb table, and some are missing; sequencing was by immunoSEQ multiplex PCR. This sample carries fewer than 250,000 clones, roughly 87% of them seen once, and the ten largest clones take roughly 2%. Sequenced input: PBMCs. Receptors were obtained from a woman younger than 35 in good health and CMV-seropositive.

This chain connects TRBV19 to TRBJ1-2; 7 positions match TRBD1. CDR1 and CDR2 from the germline V gene are LNHDA and SQIVND (reference sequence). V was pared by 9 bases and J by 5 bases, with 6 bases of the junction left unmatched. The CDR3 loop spans 12 amino acids. CDR3 sequence reads: CASLGTAYGYTF. The CDR3, as DNA: TGTGCCAGCCTTGGGACAGCGTATGGCTACACCTTC.

This chain uses TRBV15 with TRBJ1-4, with 12 bases identical to TRBD1. CDR3 length: 16 amino acids. Germline CDR1 LNHNV, CDR2 YYDKDF (reference sequence). The V gene end was trimmed by 3 bases and the J gene end by 6 bases; junction bases not matched to a gene: 5. The CDR3 nucleotides are TGTGCCACCAGCAGCTGGGACAGGGGGCAGGATGAAAAACTGTTTTTT. It specifies CATSSWDRGQDEKLFF. The variable domain in full, completed from reference TRBV15 and TRBJ1-4, reads DAMVIQNPRYQVTQFGKPVTLSCSQTLNHNVMYWYQQKSSQAPKLLFHYYDKDFNNEADTPDNFQSRRPNTSFCFLDIRSPGLGDTAMYLCATSSWDRGQDEKLFFGSGTQLSVL.

The gene calls are TRBV5-5 and TRBJ2-7; no firm D call. Trimming removed 0 bases from V and 2 bases from J, with 12 bases in between. CDR3 length: 15 amino acids. Per germline, CDR1 SGHKS and CDR2 YYEKEE (reference sequence). In DNA, the CDR3 is TGTGCCAGCAGCTTGGAGCCCCAGGCGACCTACGAGCAGTACTTC. This translates into CASSLEPQATYEQYF.

The chain is built from TRBV5-6 and TRBJ2-7; D is possibly TRBD1 (6 bases). The CDR3 is made up of 16 amino acids. Trimming took 3 bases from V and 2 from J, leaving 18 bases between them. Germline values: CDR1 SGHDT, CDR2 YYEEEE. The CDR3 sequence is CASSSEQGAYTYEQYF. In DNA, the CDR3 is TGTGCCAGCAGCTCCGAACAGGGTGCTTATACCTACGAGCAGTACTTC. The whole variable domain, filled in from reference TRBV5-6 and TRBJ2-7, reads DAGVTQSPTHLIKTRGQQVTLRCSPKSGHDTVSWYQQALGQGPQFIFQYYEEEERQRGNFPDRFSGHQFPNYSSELNVNALLLGDSALYLCASSSEQGAYTYEQYFGPGTRLTVT.

This chain connects TRBV29-1 to TRBJ1-4, with 10 nucleotides matching TRBD1. With 5 bases clipped from V and 8 bases from J, the junction kept 8 bases outside the gene matches. From germline, CDR1 is SQVTM and CDR2 ANQGSEA. CDR3 length equals 14 residues. This CDR3 reads CSVRLGTGVEKLFF. The CDR3 region has the DNA TGCAGCGTTAGACTAGGGACAGGGGTCGAAAAACTGTTTTTT.

The chain links TRBV7-3 to TRBJ2-1, with 9 bases that match TRBD2. Per germline, CDR1 SGHTA and CDR2 FQGTGA. The CDR3 loop spans 15 amino acids. The trim removed 2 bases at V and 9 bases at J, leaving 8 bases unmatched. For the CDR3, the DNA is TGTGCCAGCAGCTTAGGGCGGGAGGGCCAAAGTGAGCAGTTCTTC. The encoded protein is CASSLGREGQSEQFF.

V gene TRBV6-1 combines with J gene TRBJ2-1; 7 bases map to TRBD2. CDR3 size: 15 residues. The germline CDR1 and CDR2 sequences are MNHNS and SASEGT. The V segment lost 7 bases and the J segment 5 bases; nucleotides outside the gene matches: 11. CDR3 DNA sequence: TGTGCCAGCAACAAAGGGTGGGAGGGGCACAATGAGCAGTTCTTC. Translating gives CASNKGWEGHNEQFF.

This chain joins TRBV27 and TRBJ1-5; possibly TRBD1 for D (5 bases). The germline V gene has CDR1 MNHEY and CDR2 SMNVEV (reference sequence). The V end lost 5 bases, the J end lost 5 bases, and 13 bases lay between the germline ends. CDR3 length: 14 residues. The CDR3 bases are TGTGCCAGCAGTCCTGACAGAAGCTATCAGCCCCAGCATTTT. Translating it yields CASSPDRSYQPQHF.

The CDR3 DNA reads as TGTGCCAGCATTACTCAGGATAATGGCTACACCTTC. Amino acid sequence: CASITQDNGYTF. This rearrangement joins TRBV6-1 to TRBJ1-2, with no clear D. Trimming took 7 bases from V and 6 from J, leaving 12 bases between them. The germline CDR1 and CDR2 sequences are MNHNS and SASEGT. CDR3 size: 12 residues.

The V call is TRBV6-5, the J call TRBJ2-3; a weak D match, TRBD1 (6 bases). CDR3 length: 16 amino acids. Germline CDR1 MNHEY, CDR2 SVGAGI. V was clipped by 2 bases and J by 0 bases, with 12 bases between them. In nucleotides, the CDR3 is TGTGCCAGCAGTTACGGACAGAGTCCTAGCACAGATACGCAGTATTTT. Translating it yields CASSYGQSPSTDTQYF.